The 22 T cell receptor beta chains presented below share a single source sample, sequenced in a study of blood T cell repertoires in COVID-19. Using immunoSEQ multiplex PCR, the repertoire was profiled, and TCRdb retains in-frame clones only, with some absent. Of approximately 200,000 clones listed, approximately 81% are singletons. Sequences were obtained from peripheral blood. The origin of the receptors is a woman older than 75 with acute or convalescent COVID-19.

The chain recombines TRBV11-2 with TRBJ1-6; D is undetermined. Germline CDR1 and CDR2: SGHAT and FQNNGV. There are 14 residues in the CDR3. Trimming left V 5 bases short and J 7 bases short, with 12 bases between. The CDR3 DNA reads TGTGCCAGCAGCCCAGGAACCGCCAATTCACCCCTCCACTTT. Translating gives CASSPGTANSPLHF.

The chain is built from TRBV12-3 or TRBV12-4 and TRBJ1-2; D is possibly TRBD1 (5 bases). The CDR3 runs to 13 residues. Between the trimmed V and J ends, which lost 6 bases and 6 bases, there was a span of 14 bases. The CDR3 DNA is TGTGCCAGCAGGAAAGGAGGGGAGCATGGCTACACCTTC. It specifies CASRKGGEHGYTF.

The chain links TRBV30 to TRBJ2-6, with D perhaps TRBD2 (5 bases). The length of the CDR3 is 15 residues. Germline assignment: CDR1 GTSNPN and CDR2 SVGIG (reference sequence). The ends were cut back, 3 bases at V and 1 base at J, with 10 bases in the middle. The CDR3 here is CAWSVGGSGANVLTF. DNA for the CDR3: TGTGCCTGGAGCGTAGGAGGTTCTGGGGCCAACGTCCTGACTTTC.

The J gene is TRBJ2-3, the V gene TRBV13; a possible D gene is TRBD2 (5 bases). The CDR3 has 14 amino acids. Germline values: CDR1 PRHDT, CDR2 FYEKMQ (reference sequence). Trimming removed 10 bases from V and 4 bases from J, with 18 bases in between. The CDR3 DNA sequence: TGTGCCACCCGGAGGCTGGGAGAGGCAGATACGCAGTATTTT. Amino acid sequence: CATRRLGEADTQYF.

This clone showed up just a few times. The chain couples TRBV10-1 to TRBJ2-5; TRBD2 is a possible D gene (6 bases). The CDR3 has 14 residues. The V and J ends lost 4 bases and 5 bases respectively, with 14 bases between them. The V gene's germline CDR1 is WNHNN and CDR2 SYGVQD (reference sequence). The CDR3 DNA is TGCGCCAGCAGTGTCGGGGGATCGGGGGAGACCCAGTACTTC. Protein sequence: CASSVGGSGETQYF.

This clone appeared once. V and J are TRBV28 and TRBJ2-5; 7 bases line up with TRBD2. Germline values: CDR1 MDHEN, CDR2 SYDVKM. The CDR3 is made up of 13 amino acids. The J segment lost 4 bases and the V segment lost 6 bases, leaving 5 bases of the junction unmatched. CDR3 protein: CASSGVAGETQYF. CDR3 DNA sequence: TGTGCCAGCAGCGGGGTAGCGGGAGAGACCCAGTACTTC.

This clone was counted only a few times. The rearrangement links TRBV24-1 to TRBJ1-5; possibly TRBD1 for D (6 bases). The CDR3 spans 13 residues. The V and J ends lost 9 bases and 7 bases respectively, with 15 bases between them. CDR1 and CDR2 (germline): KGHDR, SFDVKD. CDR3 in DNA: TGTGCCACCTCGGGGGGCGGGGGGCAGCCCCAGCATTTT. Translated: CATSGGGGQPQHF.

The CDR3 spells CASSLDTEYGYTF. CDR3 in DNA: TGTGCCAGCAGCCTAGACACAGAATATGGCTACACCTTC. V usage is TRBV7-9 and J usage is TRBJ1-2; no reliable D call. The CDR3 consists of 13 residues. Germline CDR1 reads SEHNR; CDR2 reads FQNEAQ (reference sequence). The germline V and J ends were trimmed by 5 bases and 5 bases, with 12 bases remaining between them. The entire variable domain, with the rest obtained from reference TRBV7-9 and TRBJ1-2, is as follows: DTGVSQNPRHKITKRGQNVTFRCDPISEHNRLYWYRQTLGQGPEFLTYFQNEAQLEKSRLLSDRFSAERPKGSFSTLEIQRTEQGDSAMYLCASSLDTEYGYTFGSGTRLTVV.

The V and J genes are TRBV30 and TRBJ2-1; D remains unclear. Germline V gives CDR1 GTSNPN, CDR2 SVGIG (reference sequence). The CDR3 runs 12 residues. V was clipped by 0 bases and J by 6 bases, with 6 bases between them. CDR3 coding DNA: TGTGCCTGGAGTGTGTCGGGCAATGAGCAGTTCTTC. Protein product: CAWSVSGNEQFF.

The rearrangement uses TRBV6-6 and TRBJ1-6, with a tentative D call TRBD1 (5 bases). The CDR3 runs 14 residues. Germline V lookup: CDR1 MNHNY, CDR2 SVGAGI (reference sequence). Trimming removed 4 bases at V and 7 bases at J, with 11 bases between. DNA for the CDR3: TGTGCCAGCAGTTGGACATTGTTGAATTCACCCCTCCACTTT. It yields the protein CASSWTLLNSPLHF.

The V gene is TRBV9, the J gene TRBJ2-1, with 7 bases that match TRBD2. Per the germline V gene, CDR1 is SGDLS and CDR2 is YYNGEE. V shed 4 bases, J shed 1 base, and the junction held 8 bases outside the gene matches. The CDR3 has 16 amino acids. CDR3 amino acids: CASSPRGGLSYNEQFF. CDR3 nucleotides: TGTGCCAGCAGCCCTAGGGGAGGGCTATCCTACAATGAGCAGTTCTTC.

The rearrangement uses TRBV7-9 and TRBJ2-7, with a tentative D call TRBD1 (6 bases). This CDR3 has 16 amino acids. The V and J ends lost 1 base and 1 base respectively, with 14 bases between them. The germline V gene encodes CDR1 SEHNR and CDR2 FQNEAQ (reference sequence). CDR3 coding DNA: TGTGCCAGCAGCTTAGGAGGGGGACGGGTGTCCTACGAGCAGTACTTC. It codes for CASSLGGGRVSYEQYF.

The chain joins TRBV21-1 to TRBJ2-2; the D call TRBD1 from the table was never checked on the DNA. TRBV21-1 is annotated as a pseudogene. The CDR3 is 15 amino acids. The CDR3 nucleotides read TGTGCCAGCCGAGACAGGGGGCGCGACACCGGGGAGCTGTTTTTT. It specifies CASRDRGRDTGELFF.

The rearrangement uses TRBV6-2 or TRBV6-3 and TRBJ2-7; 11 positions match TRBD1. The CDR3 contains 14 residues. Per the germline V gene, CDR1 is MNHEY and CDR2 is SVGEGT. The V gene end was trimmed by 6 bases and the J gene end by 5 bases; junction bases not matched to a gene: 6. The CDR3 DNA is TGTGCCAGCAGCTCTCGGACAGGGGGCCACGAGCAGTACTTC. As protein: CASSSRTGGHEQYF.

This chain links TRBV7-9 with TRBJ2-3; 7 positions agree with TRBD2. V trimming: 4 bases; J trimming: 5 bases; junction bases outside the gene matches: 12. The germline gives CDR1 SEHNR, CDR2 FQNEAQ (reference sequence). This CDR3 region has 16 residues. The CDR3 here is CASSWPREPAEDTQYF. In DNA, the CDR3 is TGTGCCAGCAGCTGGCCGCGGGAGCCCGCAGAAGATACGCAGTATTTT.

The V gene is TRBV11-3, the J gene TRBJ2-1, with TRBD2 identical over 10 bases. The CDR3 contains 15 residues. With 4 bases clipped from V and 4 bases from J, the junction kept 4 bases outside the gene matches. Germline values: CDR1 SGHNT, CDR2 YENEEA. CDR3 bases: TGTGCCAGCAGCTCTCTAGCGGGAGCATACAATGAGCAGTTCTTC. Translating gives CASSSLAGAYNEQFF.

The CDR3 is CASSDGGAGEETQYF. The CDR3 nucleotides read TGCGCCAGCAGTGATGGGGGGGCAGGTGAAGAGACCCAGTACTTC. V usage is TRBV10-1 and J usage is TRBJ2-5; possibly TRBD2 for D (7 bases). The CDR3 runs to 15 residues. Trimming removed 3 bases from V and 3 bases from J, with 14 bases in between. Germline V gene data show CDR1 as WNHNN and CDR2 as SYGVQD (reference sequence).

The J gene is TRBJ1-6, the V gene TRBV18, with TRBD1 as a possible D gene (5 bases). Germline V gene lookup returns CDR1 KGHSH and CDR2 LQKENI. The CDR3 contains 14 residues. V dropped 3 bases and J dropped 7 bases, with 10 bases sitting between them. Here the CDR3 DNA reads TGTGCCAGCTCACCGGGGGGATCCAATTCACCCCTCCACTTT. Translated: CASSPGGSNSPLHF.

Concerning this clone: The same CDR3 can be traced to other DNA sequences in this sample. The J gene is TRBJ1-5, the V gene TRBV27; TRBD1 is a possible D gene (6 bases). This CDR3 has 14 amino acids. Germline V gene lookup returns CDR1 MNHEY and CDR2 SMNVEV (reference sequence). V lost 3 bases to trimming and J lost 3 bases, with 9 bases between them. CDR3 DNA: TGTGCCAGCAGTTTTACAGGGTTCAATCAGCCCCAGCATTTT. Translated, it gives CASSFTGFNQPQHF.

The genes are TRBV10-3 and TRBJ2-7; tentative D call: TRBD1 (6 bases). Trimming stripped 6 bases from V and 3 bases from J, with 12 bases between. CDR1 and CDR2 (germline): ENHRY, SYGVKD. CDR3 length: 13 amino acids. CDR3 sequence: CAISRDTYYEQYF. The CDR3 DNA is TGTGCCATCAGCCGGGACACATACTACGAGCAGTACTTC.

The V and J genes are TRBV7-3 and TRBJ2-2, with TRBD2 as a possible D gene (6 bases). Germline lookup yields CDR1 SGHTA and CDR2 FQGTGA. The CDR3 extends over 14 amino acids. V lost 4 bases and J lost 2, with 8 bases in between. The DNA for the CDR3 is TGTGCCAGCAGCTCGGGACTTAACACCGGGGAGCTGTTTTTT. This codes for CASSSGLNTGELFF.

The rearrangement joins TRBV5-1 to TRBJ2-2; 10 bases are shared with TRBD2. The V segment lost 1 base and the J segment 7 bases; nucleotides outside the gene matches: 10. Germline V gene data show CDR1 as SGHRS and CDR2 as YFSETQ. The CDR3 runs 17 residues. CDR3 coding DNA: TGCGCCAGCAGCTTGCGGCTAGCGGGAGATCAGGGCGGGGAGCTGTTTTTT. It translates to CASSLRLAGDQGGELFF.